Presented here are 11 T cell receptor beta chains from one specimen sequenced in a study of blood T cell repertoires in COVID-19. TCRdb's table, derived via immunoSEQ multiplex PCR, lists solely in-frame clones and lacks some. This table has 65,000 to 90,000 clones, over 65% appearing once. Material for sequencing was peripheral blood. Receptors were obtained from a woman aged 55-69 years with acute or convalescent COVID-19.

The V and J genes are TRBV3-1 (or the pseudogene TRBV3-2) and TRBJ2-7; 9 nucleotides match TRBD2. The CDR3 totals 15 residues. V was pared by 4 bases and J by 2 bases, with 6 bases of the junction left unmatched. Germline loops: CDR1 LGHDT, CDR2 YNNKEL (reference sequence). CDR3 amino acids: CASSRGSGGTYEQYF. CDR3 DNA sequence: TGTGCCAGCAGCCGGGGTAGCGGGGGAACCTACGAGCAGTACTTC.

The V call is TRBV19, the J call TRBJ2-7; D perhaps matches TRBD1 (6 bases). The CDR3 extends over 13 amino acids. V lost 5 bases and J 5 bases, leaving 13 bases between the germline ends. Germline assignment: CDR1 LNHDA and CDR2 SQIVND (reference sequence). DNA for the CDR3: TGTGCCAGTAGTCACCCAGGGGATCACGAGCAGTACTTC. Translated, it gives CASSHPGDHEQYF.

The chain uses TRBV6-1 and TRBJ1-1, with TRBD1 matching over 7 bases. The V segment lost 4 bases and the J segment 0 bases; nucleotides outside the gene matches: 8. Germline V gives CDR1 MNHNS, CDR2 SASEGT. This CDR3 spans 16 amino acids. CDR3 bases: TGTGCCAGCAGTGGCAGACAGGGACCATTGAACACTGAAGCTTTCTTT. Its protein is CASSGRQGPLNTEAFF.

The chain employs TRBV6-5 and TRBJ1-1; TRBD1 is a possible D gene (5 bases). Germline CDR1 MNHEY, CDR2 SVGAGI. CDR3 size: 14 residues. V shed 5 bases and J shed 6 bases, with 16 bases lying between them. The DNA for the CDR3 is TGTGCCAGCAGTAGAAACCAGGGTTGGTCTGAAGCTTTCTTT. It codes for CASSRNQGWSEAFF.

This rearrangement joins TRBV11-1 to TRBJ1-1; TRBD1 matches at 8 bases. The CDR3 loop spans 15 amino acids. The ends lost 2 bases at V and 5 bases at J; junction bases unmatched: 7. CDR1 is SGHAT, CDR2 FQDESV, per germline (reference sequence). CDR3: CASSLSGQGSTEAFF. The CDR3 DNA reads TGTGCCAGCAGCTTATCTGGACAGGGATCGACTGAAGCTTTCTTT.

The chain is built from TRBV9 and TRBJ1-1; possibly TRBD1 for D (5 bases). V gave up 7 bases and J gave up 7 bases, with 29 bases separating them. This CDR3 is built from 17 residues. Germline-derived CDR1 and CDR2 are SGDLS and YYNGEE. The CDR3 sequence: CASSPLGQGSGRSEAFF. In DNA, the CDR3 is TGTGCCAGCTCCCCTCTTGGGCAGGGAAGCGGGAGGAGTGAAGCTTTCTTT.

The rearrangement joins TRBV4-2 to TRBJ1-2; weak D call: TRBD1 (5 bases). Germline loops: CDR1 LGHNA, CDR2 YNFKEQ. The CDR3 has 14 amino acids. Trimming pared 0 bases from V and 9 bases from J, leaving 14 bases between. This CDR3 is CASSQDLQGSSYTF. CDR3 in DNA: TGTGCCAGCAGCCAAGATCTTCAGGGTTCGAGCTACACCTTC.

The chain combines TRBV6-5 with TRBJ1-2; TRBD1 agrees at 10 bases. CDR1 is MNHEY, CDR2 SVGAGI, per germline. The CDR3 runs 14 residues. The V segment lost 6 bases and the J segment 7 bases; nucleotides outside the gene matches: 8. DNA for the CDR3: TGTGCCAGCAGCCGCGGGACAGGGGCCCGTGGCTACACCTTC. Its protein product is CASSRGTGARGYTF.

The chain uses TRBV29-1 and TRBJ2-1, with 8 bases that match TRBD2. CDR1 and CDR2 (germline): SQVTM, ANQGSEA. The CDR3 consists of 14 residues. After removal of 6 bases from V and 6 bases from J, the junction contained 10 bases not matched to a gene. The CDR3 loop reads CSVDGRGLVNEQFF. The CDR3 DNA is TGCAGCGTCGACGGTCGGGGACTAGTCAATGAGCAGTTCTTC.

The rearrangement joins TRBV9 to TRBJ1-2, with 9 bases matching TRBD1. Per the germline V gene, CDR1 is SGDLS and CDR2 is YYNGEE. The CDR3 consists of 14 residues. The V and J ends lost 3 bases and 7 bases, in that order; junction bases with no gene match: 7. CDR3 coding DNA: TGTGCCAGCAGCGGGGACAGGGCGGTTTTTGGCTACACCTTC. Residues: CASSGDRAVFGYTF. The complete variable domain, with remaining parts taken from reference TRBV9 and TRBJ1-2, reads DSGVTQTPKHLITATGQRVTLRCSPRSGDLSVYWYQQSLDQGLQFLIQYYNGEERAKGNILERFSAQQFPDLHSELNLSSLELGDSALYFCASSGDRAVFGYTFGSGTRLTVV.

V is TRBV24-1 and J is TRBJ1-1; weak D call: TRBD1 (5 bases). This CDR3 is built from 14 residues. The V and J ends lost 6 bases and 5 bases respectively, with 15 bases between them. Germline lookup yields CDR1 KGHDR and CDR2 SFDVKD. CDR3 in amino acids: CATSQGPRGTEAFF. DNA of the CDR3: TGTGCCACCAGTCAAGGACCCCGGGGGACTGAAGCTTTCTTT.